This T cell receptor (beta chain) appears in the sequencing data of a study of identical twins. Overall study results and limits: There was more out-of-frame TCR alpha sharing in monozygotic twins than models estimated. In drawing conclusions, the study used cross-sectional statistical analysis and did not follow the same donors.

TCRdb recomputed calls from the 5' RACE reads with MiXCR, one row per CDR3 protein. The data show more than 1.5 million distinct CDR3 sequences, more than 30% seen once. V lost 3 bases and J 5 bases, leaving 14 bases between the germline ends. Germline CDR1 SGDLS, CDR2 YYNGEE. The CDR3 runs to 14 residues. As concerns this clonotype: Its specificity is not known.

The donor group consisted entirely of healthy Caucasians. Sequenced: cord blood. V is TRBV9 and J is TRBJ2-5, with D tentatively TRBD2 (6 bases). This receptor was identified in a newborn girl in good health. The CDR3: CASSAMGLLETQYF. The CDR3 nucleotides are TGTGCCAGCAGCGCCATGGGACTCCTCGAGACCCAGTACTTC. Combining the CDR3 with reference TRBV9 and TRBJ2-5 gives the whole variable domain DSGVTQTPKHLITATGQRVTLRCSPRSGDLSVYWYQQSLDQGLQFLIQYYNGEERAKGNILERFSAQQFPDLHSELNLSSLELGDSALYFCASSAMGLLETQYFGPGTRLLVL.